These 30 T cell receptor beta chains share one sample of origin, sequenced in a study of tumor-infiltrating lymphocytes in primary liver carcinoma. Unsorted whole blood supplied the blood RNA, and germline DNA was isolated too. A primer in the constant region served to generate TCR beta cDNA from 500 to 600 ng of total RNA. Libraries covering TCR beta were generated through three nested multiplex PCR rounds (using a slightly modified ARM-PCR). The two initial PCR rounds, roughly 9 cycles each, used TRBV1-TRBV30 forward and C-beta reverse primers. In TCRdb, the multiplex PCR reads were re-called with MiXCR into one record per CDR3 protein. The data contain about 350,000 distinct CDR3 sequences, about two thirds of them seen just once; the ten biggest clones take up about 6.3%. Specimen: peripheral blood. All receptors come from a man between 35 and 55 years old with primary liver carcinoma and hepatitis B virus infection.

CDR3 protein: CASSLGLGDRDYNGQFF. Here the CDR3 DNA reads TGTGCCAGCAGCTTAGGTTTGGGGGACAGGGACTATAATGGGCAATTCTTC. The V gene is TRBV11-2, the J gene TRBJ2-1; TRBD1 matches 9 bases. Germline assignment: CDR1 SGHAT and CDR2 FQNNGV. Unmatched junction bases numbered 20, after V lost 1 base and J lost 16 bases. The CDR3 is 17 amino acids.

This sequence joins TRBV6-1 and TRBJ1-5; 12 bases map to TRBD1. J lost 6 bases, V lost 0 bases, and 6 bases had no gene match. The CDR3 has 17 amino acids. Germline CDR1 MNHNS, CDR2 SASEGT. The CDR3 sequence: CASSEARGQGARQPQHF. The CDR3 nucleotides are TGTGCCAGCAGTGAAGCGCGGGGACAGGGGGCGCGTCAGCCCCAGCATTTT.

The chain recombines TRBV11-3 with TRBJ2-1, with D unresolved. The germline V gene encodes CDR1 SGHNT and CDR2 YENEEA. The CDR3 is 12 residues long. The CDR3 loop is CTNSSNGDEQFF. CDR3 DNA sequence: TGTACCAACAGCTCTAACGGTGATGAGCAGTTCTTC.

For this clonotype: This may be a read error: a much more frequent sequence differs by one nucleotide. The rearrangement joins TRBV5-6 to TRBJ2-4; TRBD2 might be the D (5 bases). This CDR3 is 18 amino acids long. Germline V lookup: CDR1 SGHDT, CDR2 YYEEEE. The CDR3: CASTSTFAGELAENIQYF. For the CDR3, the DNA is TGTGCCAGCACCTCAACCTTTGCCGGGGAGCTAGCCGAAAACATTCAGTACTTC. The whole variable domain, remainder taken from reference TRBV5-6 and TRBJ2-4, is DAGVTQSPTHLIKTRGQQVTLRCSPKSGHDTVSWYQQALGQGPQFIFQYYEEEERQRGNFPDRFSGHQFPNYSSELNVNALLLGDSALYLCASTSTFAGELAENIQYFGAGTRLSVL.

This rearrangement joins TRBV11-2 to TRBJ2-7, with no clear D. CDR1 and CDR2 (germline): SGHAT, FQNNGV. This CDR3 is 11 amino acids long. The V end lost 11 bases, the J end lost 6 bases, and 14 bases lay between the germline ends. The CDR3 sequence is CACKRRCEQYF. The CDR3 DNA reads TGTGCCTGCAAAAGGCGGTGCGAGCAGTACTTC.

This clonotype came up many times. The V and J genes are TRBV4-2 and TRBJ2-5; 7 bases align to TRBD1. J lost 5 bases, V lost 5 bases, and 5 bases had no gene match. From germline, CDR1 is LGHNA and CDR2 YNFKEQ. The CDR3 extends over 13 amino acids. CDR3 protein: CASSDRAGETQYF. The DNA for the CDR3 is TGTGCCAGCAGCGACAGGGCGGGTGAGACCCAGTACTTC.

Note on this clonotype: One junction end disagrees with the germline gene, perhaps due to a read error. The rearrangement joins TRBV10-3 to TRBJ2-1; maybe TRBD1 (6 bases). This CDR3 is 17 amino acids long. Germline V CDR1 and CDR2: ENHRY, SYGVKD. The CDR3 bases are TGTGCCATCAGTTCGTCACGTAGCCTGTCCAGGGACAATGAGCAGCTCTTC. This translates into CAISSSRSLSRDNEQLF.

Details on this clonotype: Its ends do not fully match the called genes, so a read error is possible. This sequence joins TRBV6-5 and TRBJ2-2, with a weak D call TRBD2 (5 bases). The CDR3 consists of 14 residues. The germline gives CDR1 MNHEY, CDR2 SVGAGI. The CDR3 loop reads CTSRSISRTGKLFF. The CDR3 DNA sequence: TGTACCAGCAGATCAATTAGTCGCACCGGGAAGCTGTTTTTT.

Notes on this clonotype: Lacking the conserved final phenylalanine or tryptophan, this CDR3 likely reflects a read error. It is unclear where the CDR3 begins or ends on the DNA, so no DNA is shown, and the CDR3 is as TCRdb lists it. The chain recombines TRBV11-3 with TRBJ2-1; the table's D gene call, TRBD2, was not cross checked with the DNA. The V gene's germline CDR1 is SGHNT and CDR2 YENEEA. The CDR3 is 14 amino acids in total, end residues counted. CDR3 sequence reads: CASSPSTGYNELFS.

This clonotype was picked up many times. CDR3 coding DNA: TGTGCCAGCAGCCTGGCAAGTGGAGGGGTTAGTGAGCAGTTCTTC. Translating gives CASSLASGGVSEQFF. The chain couples TRBV5-5 to TRBJ2-1; possibly TRBD2 for D (6 bases). Germline V gene data show CDR1 as SGHKS and CDR2 as YYEKEE (reference sequence). With 4 bases removed from V and 9 bases from J, the gap between germline ends came to 20 bases. This CDR3 contains 15 residues.

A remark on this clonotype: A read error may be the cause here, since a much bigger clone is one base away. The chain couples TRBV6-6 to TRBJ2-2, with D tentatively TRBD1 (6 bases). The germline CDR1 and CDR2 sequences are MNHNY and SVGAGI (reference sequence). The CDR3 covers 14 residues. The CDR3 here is CARSYEGVGGELFF. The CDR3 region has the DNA TGTGCCAGAAGTTACGAGGGGGTAGGCGGGGAGCTGTTTTTT.

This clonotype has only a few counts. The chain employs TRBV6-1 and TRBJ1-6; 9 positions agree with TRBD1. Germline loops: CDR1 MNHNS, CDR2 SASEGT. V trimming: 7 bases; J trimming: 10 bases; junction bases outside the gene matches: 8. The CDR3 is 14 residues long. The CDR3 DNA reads TGTGCCAGCACTGCGGACAGGGGAACATCACCCCTCCACTTT. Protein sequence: CASTADRGTSPLHF.

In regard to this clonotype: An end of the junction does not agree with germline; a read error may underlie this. The CDR3 reads CVSSWAGQGGTGELFF. CDR3 in DNA: TGTGTCAGCAGTTGGGCAGGACAGGGTGGCACCGGGGAGCTGTTTTTT. The chain couples TRBV5-5 to TRBJ2-2, with TRBD1 identical over 8 bases. From germline, CDR1 is SGHKS and CDR2 YYEKEE (reference sequence). This CDR3 has 16 residues.

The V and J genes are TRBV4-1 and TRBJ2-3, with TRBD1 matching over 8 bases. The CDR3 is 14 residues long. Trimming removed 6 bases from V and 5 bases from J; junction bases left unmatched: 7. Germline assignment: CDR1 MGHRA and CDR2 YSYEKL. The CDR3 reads CASSLGQGEDTQYF. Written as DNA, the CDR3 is TGCGCCAGCAGTCTCGGACAGGGAGAAGATACGCAGTATTTT.

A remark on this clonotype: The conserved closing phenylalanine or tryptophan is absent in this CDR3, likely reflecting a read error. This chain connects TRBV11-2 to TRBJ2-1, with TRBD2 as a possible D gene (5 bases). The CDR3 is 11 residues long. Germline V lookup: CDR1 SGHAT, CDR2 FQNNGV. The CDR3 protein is CTSGLYNEQFL. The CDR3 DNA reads TGTACCAGCGGCTTATACAATGAGCAGTTCCTC.

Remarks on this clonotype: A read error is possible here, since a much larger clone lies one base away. CDR3 coding DNA: TGTGCCAGCAGTGAAGAGGTTTTCATAGGGCAGTCCTTC. Residues: CASSEEVFIGQSF. This chain joins TRBV6-1 and TRBJ2-1; no clear D. The CDR3 runs 13 residues. Germline CDR1 MNHNS, CDR2 SASEGT.

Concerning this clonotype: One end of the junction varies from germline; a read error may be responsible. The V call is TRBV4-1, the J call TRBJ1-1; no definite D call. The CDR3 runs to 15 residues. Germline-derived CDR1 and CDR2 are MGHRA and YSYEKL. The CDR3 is CSSSPRGIKGGEASF. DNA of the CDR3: TGCTCCAGCAGCCCACGAGGTATAAAAGGAGGTGAAGCTTCCTTT.

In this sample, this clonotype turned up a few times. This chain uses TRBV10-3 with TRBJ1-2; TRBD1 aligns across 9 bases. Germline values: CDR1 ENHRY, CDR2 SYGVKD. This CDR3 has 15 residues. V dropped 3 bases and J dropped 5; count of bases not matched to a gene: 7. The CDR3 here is CAISDLDRGLYGYTF. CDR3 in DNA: TGTGCCATCAGTGACTTGGACAGGGGATTATATGGCTACACCTTC.

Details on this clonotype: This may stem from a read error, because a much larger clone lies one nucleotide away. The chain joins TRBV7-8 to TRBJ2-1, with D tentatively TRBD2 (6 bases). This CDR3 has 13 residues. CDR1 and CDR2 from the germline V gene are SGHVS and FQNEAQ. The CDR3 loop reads CAISQGLKNEQFF. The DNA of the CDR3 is TGTGCCATCAGCCAGGGACTTAAAAATGAGCAGTTCTTC.

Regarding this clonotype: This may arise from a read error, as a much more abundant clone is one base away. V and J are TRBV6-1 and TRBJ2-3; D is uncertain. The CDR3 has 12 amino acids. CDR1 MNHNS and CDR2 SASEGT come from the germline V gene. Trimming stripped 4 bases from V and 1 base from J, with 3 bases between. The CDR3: CASSACTDTQYF. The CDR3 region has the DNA TGTGCCAGCAGTGCTTGCACAGATACGCAGTATTTT.

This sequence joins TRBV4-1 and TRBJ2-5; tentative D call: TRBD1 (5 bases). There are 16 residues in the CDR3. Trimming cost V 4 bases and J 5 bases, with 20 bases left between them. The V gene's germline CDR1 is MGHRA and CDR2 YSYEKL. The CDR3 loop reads CASSPLNLQGRETQYF. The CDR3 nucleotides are TGCGCCAGCAGCCCCTTGAATCTGCAGGGTAGGGAGACCCAGTACTTC.

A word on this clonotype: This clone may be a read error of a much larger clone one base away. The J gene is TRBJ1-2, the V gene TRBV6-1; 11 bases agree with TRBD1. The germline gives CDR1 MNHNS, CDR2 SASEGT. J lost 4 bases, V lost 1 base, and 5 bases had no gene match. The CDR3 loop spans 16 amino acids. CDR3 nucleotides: TGTGCCAGCAGTGAAGTAACGGGACAGGGGGTCTATGGCTACACCTTC. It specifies CASSEVTGQGVYGYTF.

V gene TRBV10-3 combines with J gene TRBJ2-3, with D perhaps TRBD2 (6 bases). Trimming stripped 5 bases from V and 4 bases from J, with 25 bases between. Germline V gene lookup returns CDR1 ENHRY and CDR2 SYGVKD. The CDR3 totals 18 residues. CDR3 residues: CAISNPVSGLANADTQYF. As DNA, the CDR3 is TGTGCCATCAGTAACCCCGTGTCCGGGCTAGCGAATGCAGATACGCAGTATTTT.

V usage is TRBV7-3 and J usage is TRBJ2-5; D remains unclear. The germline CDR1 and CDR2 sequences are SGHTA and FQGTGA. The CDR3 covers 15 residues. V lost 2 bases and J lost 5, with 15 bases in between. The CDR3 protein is CASSLWPGTRETQYF. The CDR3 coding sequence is TGTGCCAGCAGCTTATGGCCAGGAACGAGGGAGACCCAGTACTTC.

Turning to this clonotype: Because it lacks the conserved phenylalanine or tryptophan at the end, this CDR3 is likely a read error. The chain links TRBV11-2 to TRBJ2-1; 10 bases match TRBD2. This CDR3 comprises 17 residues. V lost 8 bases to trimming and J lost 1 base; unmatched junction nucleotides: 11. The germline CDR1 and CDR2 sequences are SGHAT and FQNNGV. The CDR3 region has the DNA TGTGCCAGCTGCTCACACGGAGCGGGAGGGTCCTACAATGAGCAGTTCTTA. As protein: CASCSHGAGGSYNEQFL.

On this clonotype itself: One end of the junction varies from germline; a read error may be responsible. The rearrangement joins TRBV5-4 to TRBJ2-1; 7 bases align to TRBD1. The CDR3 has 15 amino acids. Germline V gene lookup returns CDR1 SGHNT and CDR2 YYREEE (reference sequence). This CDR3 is CTSSRAGTDYNEQIF. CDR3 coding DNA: TGTACCAGCAGCCGGGCAGGGACAGACTACAATGAGCAGATCTTC.

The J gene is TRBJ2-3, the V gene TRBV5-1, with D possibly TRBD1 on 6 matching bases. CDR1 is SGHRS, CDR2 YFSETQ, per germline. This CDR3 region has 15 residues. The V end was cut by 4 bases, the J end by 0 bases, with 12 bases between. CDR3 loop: CASSEGTPSTDTQYF. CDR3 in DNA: TGCGCCAGCAGCGAGGGGACACCAAGCACAGATACGCAGTATTTT.

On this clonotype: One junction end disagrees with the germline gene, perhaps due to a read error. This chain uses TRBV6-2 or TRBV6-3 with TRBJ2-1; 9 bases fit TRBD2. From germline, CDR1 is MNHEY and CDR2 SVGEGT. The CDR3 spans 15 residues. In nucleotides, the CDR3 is TGTGCAAGCAGCCGACTAGCGGAAGAACGAAATGAGCAGTTCTTC. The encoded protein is CASSRLAEERNEQFF.

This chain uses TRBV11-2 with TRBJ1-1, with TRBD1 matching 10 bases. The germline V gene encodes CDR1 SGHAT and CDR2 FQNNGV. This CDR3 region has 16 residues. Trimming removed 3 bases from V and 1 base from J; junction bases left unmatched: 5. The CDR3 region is CASSFLTGGGNTEAFF. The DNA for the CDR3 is TGTGCCAGCAGCTTTCTGACAGGGGGCGGGAACACTGAAGCTTTCTTT. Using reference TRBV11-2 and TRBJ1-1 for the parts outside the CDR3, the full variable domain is EAGVAQSPRYKIIEKRQSVAFWCNPISGHATLYWYQQILGQGPKLLIQFQNNGVVDDSQLPKDRFSAERLKGVDSTLKIQPAKLEDSAVYLCASSFLTGGGNTEAFFGQGTRLTVV.

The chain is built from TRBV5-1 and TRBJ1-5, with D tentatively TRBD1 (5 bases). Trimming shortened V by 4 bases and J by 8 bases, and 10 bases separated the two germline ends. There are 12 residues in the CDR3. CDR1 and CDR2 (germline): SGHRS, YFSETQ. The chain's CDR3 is CASSAQGKPQHF. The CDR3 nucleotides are TGCGCCAGCAGCGCCCAGGGAAAGCCCCAGCATTTT.